The entry below describes one T cell receptor (beta chain). What it recognizes is unknown. This entry is derived from a study of type 1 regulatory T cells. Study findings and constraints: Tr1 cells had a more restricted TCR repertoire than non-Tr1 cells.

TCRdb processed the reads anew with MiXCR; each CDR3 protein has one entry. This sample yields roughly 65,000 distinct CDR3 sequences, of which around 49% are seen a single time; more than 2% belongs to the top ten. The CDR3 totals 19 residues. Germline V CDR1 and CDR2: SEHNR, FQNEAQ (reference sequence). Trimming removed 6 bases from V and 2 bases from J; junction bases left unmatched: 16. The chain uses TRBV7-9 and TRBJ1-4, with TRBD1 identical over 9 bases. The receptor was isolated from a human donor in good health. Material: cultured non-Tr1 T cells, either the whole culture or a sorted T cell fraction (not recorded which). DNA of the CDR3: TGTGCCAGCAGTTCCATAAGAGGACAGGGGCGCCCGACTAATGAAAAACTGTTTTTT. It codes for CASSSIRGQGRPTNEKLFF.